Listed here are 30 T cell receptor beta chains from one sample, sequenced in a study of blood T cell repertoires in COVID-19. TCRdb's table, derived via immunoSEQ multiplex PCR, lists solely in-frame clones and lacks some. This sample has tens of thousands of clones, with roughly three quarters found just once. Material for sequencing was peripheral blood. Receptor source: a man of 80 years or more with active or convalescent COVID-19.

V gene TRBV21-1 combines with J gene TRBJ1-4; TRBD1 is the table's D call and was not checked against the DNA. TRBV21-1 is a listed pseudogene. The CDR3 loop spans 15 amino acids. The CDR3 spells CASSKAQVHNEKLFF. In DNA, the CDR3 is TGTGCCAGCAGCAAAGCACAGGTCCATAATGAAAAACTGTTTTTT.

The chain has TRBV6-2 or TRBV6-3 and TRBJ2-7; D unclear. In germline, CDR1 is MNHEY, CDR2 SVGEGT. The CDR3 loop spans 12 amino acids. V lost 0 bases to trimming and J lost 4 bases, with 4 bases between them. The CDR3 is CASSYSRYEQYF. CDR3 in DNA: TGTGCCAGCAGTTACTCGCGGTACGAGCAGTACTTC.

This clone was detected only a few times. The CDR3 bases are TGTGCCAGTAGTATAGGGGGGGCTGAAGCTTTCTTT. Translating gives CASSIGGAEAFF. The chain links TRBV19 to TRBJ1-1, with a tentative D call TRBD1 (5 bases). The CDR3 totals 12 residues. Germline CDR1 is LNHDA and CDR2 is SQIVND (reference sequence). The V end was cut by 1 base, the J end by 6 bases, with 6 bases between.

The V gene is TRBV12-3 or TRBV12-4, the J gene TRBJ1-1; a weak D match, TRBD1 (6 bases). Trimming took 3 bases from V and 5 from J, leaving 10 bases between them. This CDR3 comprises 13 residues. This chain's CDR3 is CASSLGGRTEAFF. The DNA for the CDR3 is TGTGCCAGCAGTTTGGGGGGGCGGACTGAAGCTTTCTTT.

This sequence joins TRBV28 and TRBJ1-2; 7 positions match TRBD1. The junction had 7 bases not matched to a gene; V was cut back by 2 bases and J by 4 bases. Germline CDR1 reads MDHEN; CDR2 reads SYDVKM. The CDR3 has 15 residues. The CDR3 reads CASSLEGGIGYGYTF. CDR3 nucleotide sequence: TGTGCCAGCAGTTTAGAAGGGGGCATCGGCTATGGCTACACCTTC.

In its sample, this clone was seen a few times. This chain's CDR3 is CASSVDAGTGNEQYF. The DNA of the CDR3 is TGTGCCAGCAGCGTGGATGCAGGGACTGGGAACGAGCAGTACTTC. The rearrangement uses TRBV9 and TRBJ2-7, with D perhaps TRBD2 (6 bases). Germline loops: CDR1 SGDLS, CDR2 YYNGEE. The CDR3 contains 15 residues. V was cut by 2 bases and J by 5 bases, with 17 bases left in between.

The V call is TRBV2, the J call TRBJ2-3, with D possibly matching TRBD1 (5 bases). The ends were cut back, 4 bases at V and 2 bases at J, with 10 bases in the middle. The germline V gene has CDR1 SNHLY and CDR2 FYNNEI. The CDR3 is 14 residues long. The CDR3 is CASSVQVNTDTQYF. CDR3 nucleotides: TGTGCCAGCAGTGTACAGGTTAACACAGATACGCAGTATTTT.

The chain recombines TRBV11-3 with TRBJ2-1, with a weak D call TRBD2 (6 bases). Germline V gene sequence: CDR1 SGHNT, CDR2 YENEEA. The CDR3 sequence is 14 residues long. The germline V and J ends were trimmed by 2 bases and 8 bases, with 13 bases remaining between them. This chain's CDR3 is CASSLTSRRHEQFF. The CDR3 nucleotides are TGTGCCAGCAGCTTAACTAGCCGGAGGCATGAGCAGTTCTTC.

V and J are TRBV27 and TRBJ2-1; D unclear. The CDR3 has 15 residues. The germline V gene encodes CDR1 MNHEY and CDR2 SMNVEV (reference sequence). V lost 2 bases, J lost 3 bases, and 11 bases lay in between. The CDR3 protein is CASSLAGDGYNEQFF. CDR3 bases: TGTGCCAGCAGTTTAGCTGGAGATGGCTACAATGAGCAGTTCTTC.

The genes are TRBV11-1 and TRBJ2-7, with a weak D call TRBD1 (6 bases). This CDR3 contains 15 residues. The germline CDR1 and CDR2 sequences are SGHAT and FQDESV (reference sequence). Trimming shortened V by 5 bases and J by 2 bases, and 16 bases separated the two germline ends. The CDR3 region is CASSPPDRPTYEQYF. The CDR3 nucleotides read TGTGCCAGCAGCCCGCCGGACAGACCTACCTACGAGCAGTACTTC.

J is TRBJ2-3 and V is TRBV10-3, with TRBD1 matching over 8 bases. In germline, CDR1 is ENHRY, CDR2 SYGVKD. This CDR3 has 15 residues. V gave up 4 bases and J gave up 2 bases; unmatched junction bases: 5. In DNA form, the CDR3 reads TGTGCCATCAGTGCGGCGGACAGGGCCACAGATACGCAGTATTTT. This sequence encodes CAISAADRATDTQYF.

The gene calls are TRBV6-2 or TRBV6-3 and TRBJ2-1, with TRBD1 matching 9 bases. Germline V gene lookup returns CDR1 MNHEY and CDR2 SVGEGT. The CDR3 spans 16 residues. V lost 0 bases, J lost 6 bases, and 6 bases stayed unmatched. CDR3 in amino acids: CASSYSRETGGNEQFF. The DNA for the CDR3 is TGTGCCAGCAGTTACTCGAGGGAGACAGGGGGCAATGAGCAGTTCTTC.

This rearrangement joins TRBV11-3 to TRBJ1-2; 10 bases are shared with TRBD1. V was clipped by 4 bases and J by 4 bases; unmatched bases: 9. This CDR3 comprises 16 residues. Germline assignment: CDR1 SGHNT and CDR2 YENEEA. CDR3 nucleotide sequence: TGTGCCAGCAGCTCCCGGAGCCGGACAGGGGGCTATGGCTACACCTTC. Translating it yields CASSSRSRTGGYGYTF.

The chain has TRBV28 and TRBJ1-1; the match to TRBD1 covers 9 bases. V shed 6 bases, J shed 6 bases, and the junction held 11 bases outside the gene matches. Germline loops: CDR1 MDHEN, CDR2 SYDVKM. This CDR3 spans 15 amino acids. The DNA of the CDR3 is TGTGCCAGCAGAAAAGCGACAGGGGGAGGAGCTGAAGCTTTCTTT. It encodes CASRKATGGGAEAFF.

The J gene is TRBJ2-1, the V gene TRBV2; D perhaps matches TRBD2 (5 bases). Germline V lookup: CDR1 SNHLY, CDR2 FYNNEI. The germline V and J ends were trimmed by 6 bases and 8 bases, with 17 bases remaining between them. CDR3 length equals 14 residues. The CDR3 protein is CASSPDLASDEQFF. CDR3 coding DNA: TGTGCCAGCAGCCCGGACCTAGCATCTGATGAGCAGTTCTTC.

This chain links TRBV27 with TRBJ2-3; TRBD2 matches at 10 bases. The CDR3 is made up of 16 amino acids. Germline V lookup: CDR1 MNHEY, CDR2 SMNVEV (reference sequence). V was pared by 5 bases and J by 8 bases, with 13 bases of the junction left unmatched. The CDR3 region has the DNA TGTGCCAGCAGTCTCAGCGGGGGGGTCGTTCAGGGTACGCAGTATTTT. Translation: CASSLSGGVVQGTQYF.

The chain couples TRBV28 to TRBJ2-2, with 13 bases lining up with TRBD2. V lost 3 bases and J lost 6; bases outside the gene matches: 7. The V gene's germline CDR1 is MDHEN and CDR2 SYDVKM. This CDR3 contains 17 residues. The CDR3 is CASSFTGLAGVSGELFF. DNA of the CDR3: TGTGCCAGCAGTTTCACAGGACTAGCGGGAGTTTCCGGGGAGCTGTTTTTT.

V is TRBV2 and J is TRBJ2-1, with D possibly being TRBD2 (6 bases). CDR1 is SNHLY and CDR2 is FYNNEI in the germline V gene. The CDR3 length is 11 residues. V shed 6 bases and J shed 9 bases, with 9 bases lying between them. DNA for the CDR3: TGTGCCAGCAGGGCGCGGGGTGAGCAGTTCTTC. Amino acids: CASRARGEQFF.

CDR3 protein: CASSSAGEAFF. CDR3 nucleotide sequence: TGCGCCAGCAGTTCGGCGGGTGAAGCTTTCTTT. The V call is TRBV5-1, the J call TRBJ1-1; D is uncertain. The CDR3 totals 11 residues. V was clipped by 5 bases and J by 7 bases, with 9 bases between them. Germline assignment: CDR1 SGHRS and CDR2 YFSETQ.

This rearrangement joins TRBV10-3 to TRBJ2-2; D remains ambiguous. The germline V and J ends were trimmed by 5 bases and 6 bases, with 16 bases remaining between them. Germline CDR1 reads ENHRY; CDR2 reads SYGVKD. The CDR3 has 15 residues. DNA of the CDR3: TGTGCCATCAGTCGTAGCTACGCCTTAGCCGGGGAGCTGTTTTTT. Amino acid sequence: CAISRSYALAGELFF.

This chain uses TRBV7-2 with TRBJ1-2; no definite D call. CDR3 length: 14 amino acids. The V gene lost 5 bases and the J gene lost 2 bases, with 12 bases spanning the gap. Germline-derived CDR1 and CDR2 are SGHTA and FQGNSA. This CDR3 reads CASSPTRYNYGYTF. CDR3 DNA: TGTGCCAGCAGCCCGACACGATACAACTATGGCTACACCTTC. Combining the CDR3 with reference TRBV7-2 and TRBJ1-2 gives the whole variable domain GAGVSQSPSNKVTEKGKDVELRCDPISGHTALYWYRQSLGQGLEFLIYFQGNSAPDKSGLPSDRFSAERTGGSVSTLTIQRTQQEDSAVYLCASSPTRYNYGYTFGSGTRLTVV.

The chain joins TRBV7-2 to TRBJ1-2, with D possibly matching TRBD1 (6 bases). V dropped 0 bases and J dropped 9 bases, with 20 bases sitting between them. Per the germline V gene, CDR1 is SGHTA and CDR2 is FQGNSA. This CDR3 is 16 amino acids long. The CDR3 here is CASSLAPGQSAGSYTF. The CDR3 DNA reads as TGTGCCAGCAGCTTAGCCCCGGGACAATCCGCTGGGAGCTACACCTTC.

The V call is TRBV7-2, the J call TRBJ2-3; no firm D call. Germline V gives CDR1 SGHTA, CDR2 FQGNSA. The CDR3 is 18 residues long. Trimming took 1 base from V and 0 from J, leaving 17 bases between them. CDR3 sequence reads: CASSLEQLFPSSTDTQYF. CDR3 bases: TGTGCCAGCAGCTTAGAACAGCTATTTCCCTCGAGCACAGATACGCAGTATTTT.

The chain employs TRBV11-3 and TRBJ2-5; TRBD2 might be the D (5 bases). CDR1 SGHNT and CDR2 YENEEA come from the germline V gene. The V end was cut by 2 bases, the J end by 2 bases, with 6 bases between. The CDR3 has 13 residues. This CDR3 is CASSLRDQETQYF. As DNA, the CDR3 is TGTGCCAGCAGCTTACGGGATCAAGAGACCCAGTACTTC.

DNA for the CDR3: TGTGCCAGTAGTATGGCCTGGGGCTACACCTTC. Its protein is CASSMAWGYTF. The rearrangement links TRBV19 to TRBJ1-2; no firm D call. V was pared by 3 bases and J by 8 bases, with 7 bases between. The CDR3 is 11 residues long. The V gene's germline CDR1 is LNHDA and CDR2 SQIVND (reference sequence).

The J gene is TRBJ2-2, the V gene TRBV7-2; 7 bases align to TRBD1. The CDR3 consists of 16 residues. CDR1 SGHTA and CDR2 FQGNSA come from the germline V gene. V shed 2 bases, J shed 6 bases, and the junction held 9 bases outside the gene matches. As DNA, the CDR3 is TGTGCCAGCAGCTTAAATAACAGGGGTCTGCCCGGGGAGCTGTTTTTT. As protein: CASSLNNRGLPGELFF.

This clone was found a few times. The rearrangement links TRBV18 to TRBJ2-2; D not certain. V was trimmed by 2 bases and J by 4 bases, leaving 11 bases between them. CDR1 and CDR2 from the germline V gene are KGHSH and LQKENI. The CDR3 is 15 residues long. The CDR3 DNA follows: TGTGCCAGCTCACCAGGCACAGCAGGCACCGGGGAGCTGTTTTTT. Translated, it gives CASSPGTAGTGELFF.

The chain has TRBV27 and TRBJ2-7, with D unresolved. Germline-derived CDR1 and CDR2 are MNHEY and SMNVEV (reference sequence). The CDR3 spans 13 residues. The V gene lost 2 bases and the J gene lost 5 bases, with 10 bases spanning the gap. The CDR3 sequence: CASSLKWSDEQYF. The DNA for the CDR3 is TGTGCCAGCAGTTTAAAATGGAGCGACGAGCAGTACTTC.

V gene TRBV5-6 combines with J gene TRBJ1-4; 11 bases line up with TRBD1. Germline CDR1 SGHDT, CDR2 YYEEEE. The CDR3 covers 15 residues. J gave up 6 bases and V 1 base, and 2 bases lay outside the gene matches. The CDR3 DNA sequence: TGTGCCAGCAGCTTGCTGGGACAGGGGGATGAAAAACTGTTTTTT. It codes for CASSLLGQGDEKLFF.

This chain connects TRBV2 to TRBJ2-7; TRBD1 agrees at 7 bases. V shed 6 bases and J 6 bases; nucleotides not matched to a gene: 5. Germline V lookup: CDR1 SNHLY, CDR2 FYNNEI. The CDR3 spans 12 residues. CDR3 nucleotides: TGTGCCAGCAGAGTGACAGGGCCCGAGCAGTACTTC. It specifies CASRVTGPEQYF. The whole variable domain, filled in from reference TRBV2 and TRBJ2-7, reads EPEVTQTPSHQVTQMGQEVILRCVPISNHLYFYWYRQILGQKVEFLVSFYNNEISEKSEIFDDQFSVERPDGSNFTLKIRSTKLEDSAMYFCASRVTGPEQYFGPGTRLTVT.